The 2 T cell receptor beta chains below were found in one sample sequenced in a study of blood T cell repertoires in COVID-19. Sequencing used immunoSEQ multiplex PCR; TCRdb keeps in-frame clones, though not all of them. Among around 140,000 clones listed, 70% to 80% were seen once. Sequencing was carried out using peripheral blood. The receptors here all came from an elderly woman with active or convalescent COVID-19.

The V call is TRBV5-4, the J call TRBJ1-2; D might be TRBD1 (5 bases). Looked up from germline, CDR1 is SGHNT and CDR2 is YYREEE (reference sequence). CDR3 length equals 14 residues. The germline V and J ends were trimmed by 2 bases and 0 bases, with 8 bases remaining between them. Written as DNA, the CDR3 is TGTGCCAGCAGCTTATCAGGGCCTAACTATGGCTACACCTTC. The encoded protein is CASSLSGPNYGYTF.

J is TRBJ1-2 and V is TRBV5-1, with no clear D. This CDR3 has 15 residues. Germline V gives CDR1 SGHRS, CDR2 YFSETQ. V was shortened by 0 bases and J by 4 bases, with 13 bases between the two germline ends. The CDR3 region has the DNA TGCGCCAGCAGCTTGGTGGGCGGGGAACCCTATGGCTACACCTTC. Its protein product is CASSLVGGEPYGYTF.